The 11 T cell receptor beta chains below come from one sample, sequenced in a study of T cell clonotyping in hematopoietic cell transplantation. Sample time point: recipient sample about 28 days before transplant, after cytoreduction. Libraries were prepared by immunoSEQ multiplex PCR; TCRdb keeps only in-frame clonotypes and omits some of them. The sample lists about 18,000 clones, more than 75% occurring once. The material sequenced was peripheral blood mononuclear cells, taken before stem cell transplant. These receptors were obtained from a man aged 45-65 years with acute myeloid leukemia. Some clones in this sample may be carry-over from other donors' samples.

The rearrangement links TRBV7-6 to TRBJ1-6; D is unresolved. The CDR3 is made up of 15 amino acids. CDR1 is SGHVS and CDR2 is FNYEAQ in the germline V gene. V gave up 0 bases and J gave up 5 bases, with 8 bases separating them. The CDR3 nucleotides are TGTGCCAGCAGCTTAGCTCGGGCAGATAATTCACCCCTCCACTTT. It yields the protein CASSLARADNSPLHF.

The chain is built from TRBV6-5 and TRBJ1-6, with a tentative D call TRBD1 (5 bases). CDR3 size: 14 residues. Germline-derived CDR1 and CDR2 are MNHEY and SVGAGI. Trimming left V 2 bases short and J 7 bases short, with 9 bases between. DNA of the CDR3: TGTGCCAGCAGTTACGGGGGGATGAATTCACCCCTCCACTTT. This codes for CASSYGGMNSPLHF.

This chain connects TRBV7-2 to TRBJ1-1; D is perhaps TRBD1 (6 bases). Trimming took 4 bases from V and 1 from J, leaving 7 bases between them. Germline CDR1 SGHTA, CDR2 FQGNSA. This CDR3 spans 13 amino acids. The CDR3 sequence is CASSSGQNTEAFF. The CDR3 DNA follows: TGTGCCAGCAGCTCGGGACAGAACACTGAAGCTTTCTTT.

The V and J genes are TRBV5-3 and TRBJ2-2, with D hard to call. TRBV5-3 carries the ORF label, with uncertain function. V was pared by 0 bases and J by 1 base, with 4 bases between. The CDR3 runs to 14 residues. The CDR3 protein is CARSLGQNTGELFF. In DNA, the CDR3 is TGTGCCAGAAGCTTGGGGCAGAACACCGGGGAGCTGTTTTTT.

The genes are TRBV5-1 and TRBJ1-2; weak D call: TRBD1 (5 bases). Trimming stripped 0 bases from V and 3 bases from J, with 12 bases between. Germline-derived CDR1 and CDR2 are SGHRS and YFSETQ. This CDR3 contains 15 residues. The CDR3 sequence is CASSLDRRGDYGYTF. DNA for the CDR3: TGCGCCAGCAGCTTGGACAGGCGCGGTGACTATGGCTACACCTTC.

The chain uses TRBV28 and TRBJ2-5; 9 bases match TRBD1. The J call may be in error: the DNA end matches TRBJ2-7 better. CDR1 and CDR2 (germline): MDHEN, SYDVKM. This CDR3 has 14 residues. The CDR3 DNA reads TGTGCCAGCAGGGGGACGGGACAGGGCTACGAGCAGTACTTC. Protein sequence: CASRGTGQGYEQYF.

This clone was found once. The CDR3 sequence is CASSLEVKGRDTQYF. The CDR3 DNA sequence: TGTGCCAGCAGCTTAGAAGTAAAGGGGAGAGATACGCAGTATTTT. This chain connects TRBV7-2 to TRBJ2-3, with D perhaps matching TRBD1 or TRBD2 (5 bases each). V lost 1 base, J lost 5 bases, and 13 bases lay in between. The CDR3 is made up of 15 amino acids. Germline lookup yields CDR1 SGHTA and CDR2 FQGNSA.

This chain connects TRBV2 to TRBJ1-5, with 9 nucleotides matching TRBD1. Trimming took 6 bases from V and 4 from J; bases not matched to a gene: 4. This CDR3 has 14 amino acids. In germline, CDR1 is SNHLY, CDR2 FYNNEI. The DNA of the CDR3 is TGTGCCAGCAGCGGGACAGGGACTAATCAGCCCCAGCATTTT. Its translation: CASSGTGTNQPQHF.

V gene TRBV27 combines with J gene TRBJ1-2, with D possibly TRBD1 on 5 matching bases. Germline CDR1 is MNHEY and CDR2 is SMNVEV (reference sequence). With 8 bases removed from V and 8 bases from J, the gap between germline ends came to 18 bases. There are 13 residues in the CDR3. CDR3 coding DNA: TGTGCCAGCTCGATCGGGGGATCGGACGGCTACACCTTC. It codes for CASSIGGSDGYTF.

V usage is TRBV5-8 and J usage is TRBJ1-2, with unresolved D. Trimming left V 3 bases short and J 1 base short, with 10 bases between. Germline V gene data show CDR1 as SGHTS and CDR2 as YDEGEE. The CDR3 runs 14 residues. CDR3 protein: CASSWLDLNYGYTF. Here the CDR3 DNA reads TGTGCCAGCAGCTGGCTCGACCTTAACTATGGCTACACCTTC.

The chain links TRBV11-2 to TRBJ2-7, with 8 bases aligning to TRBD1. Per germline, CDR1 SGHAT and CDR2 FQNNGV. The CDR3 totals 15 residues. Trimming cost V 2 bases and J 5 bases; bases outside gene matches: 8. The CDR3 nucleotides are TGTGCCAGCAGCTTAAGAAGACAGGGGAGGAACGAGCAGTACTTC. It encodes CASSLRRQGRNEQYF.